This T cell receptor beta chain was documented in a study of regulatory T cells in long-lasting Graves disease. Background on the study: Positive TSH receptor antibodies alongside over 5 years of antithyroid drugs were what marked Graves' disease as persistent.

Trimming cost V 1 base and J 3 bases; bases outside gene matches: 18. CDR1 is SGHDT and CDR2 is YYEEEE in the germline V gene. This CDR3 spans 20 amino acids. The time point denotes: persistent/refractory GD, antithyroid drugs over 5 years with positive TRAb. The TCR library was made from RNA extracted from PBMCs. Sequencing libraries for TCR beta were prepared with iRepertoire HTBI primers and Arm-PCR of CDR3 regions. TCRdb re-called the multiplex PCR reads with MiXCR, one entry per CDR3 protein. The sample records approximately 400,000 distinct CDR3 sequences, around 22% being singletons. The chain recombines TRBV5-6 with TRBJ2-2; 7 nucleotides line up with TRBD2. Sequenced here: peripheral blood mononuclear cells (PBMCs), sampled when the disease was refractory, from a patient treated with antithyroid drugs. The TCR comes from a female donor with Graves disease. The CDR3 bases are TGTGCCAGCAGCTTGTTCCTCCCGGGGGGAAAAAAAGCGGACACCGGGGAGCTGTTTTTT. It yields the protein CASSLFLPGGKKADTGELFF.